This T cell receptor beta chain was observed in a study of blood T cell repertoires in COVID-19 (dated by TCRdb to 2020 to 2021). Study-level background: Samples from collaborators originated in the United States, Italy and Spain and spanned both the acute and convalescent phases of COVID-19. The prospective study material was composed of cDNA or gDNA derived from T cells, B-cell-depleted T cells, or PBMCs. Deeply sampled blood TCRbeta repertoires from subjects exposed to, actively infected with, or recovered from COVID-19 were included in the dataset. The repertoires were made available in a free public database intended to serve as a resource for research on the immune response to SARS-CoV-2. The samples were drawn from the first 160 participants of the ongoing ImmuneRACE study and from about 1,200 subjects provided by 6 global collaborators. Nearly every sample came with metadata listing a de-identified subject ID, COVID-19 status, age in years and sex. HLA class I and class II types, where available, came from metadata supplied by the sample provider rather than from assay-based typing.

The CDR3 has 14 amino acids, counting the end cysteine and phenylalanine. Only the CDR3 portion is preserved as DNA: 42 bases, with reading frame beginning at the first base. V is cut back by 6 bases and J by 6 bases, with 1 base in the junction unmatched. The germline V gene (reference sequence) supplies CDR1 WNHNN and CDR2 SYGVQD. In the case of this clone: The specificity of this receptor is unknown. No quality values exist for individual bases; no much larger clone is one base distant.

Whole blood was collected in K2EDTA tubes by collaborating institutions according to the institutions' own protocols. Collaborator samples were shipped for TCRbeta analysis as frozen whole blood, isolated PBMCs, or DNA extracted from either sample type. What the authors observed across the whole study: The quantity of clinical and demographic metadata differed by source and by participant and was supplied without curation.

The immunoSEQ Assay, a bias-controlled multiplex PCR, was used to amplify TCRbeta CDR3 regions from genomic DNA. The authors' analysis ran thus. The number of nucleated cells in each sample was estimated by amplification of reference gene primers within the assay. To quantify the absolute abundance of each unique TCRbeta CDR3 rearrangement, sequence reads were collapsed and filtered. Productive Simpson clonality was computed per sample as the square root of Simpson's diversity index over productive rearrangements. This is the immuneACCESS table as TCRdb keeps it, with only in-frame sequences that have V and J called. A part of the clones is gone; compared with another copy, unresolved V genes explain less than half, and the rest is unexplained. The V and J calls and clone size are taken from that table; D and trimming were inferred from the DNA. The sample data list about 47,000 clones, and about 90% of these were observed just once. The leading ten clones occupy 6.4% of the sample.

The chain couples TRBV10-1 to TRBJ2-2; 13 junctional bases match TRBD2. Specimen: peripheral blood. The clonotype comes from a man aged 65 to 85 with active COVID-19. The CDR3 protein: CASRGTSGAGELFF. The sequenced DNA: TGCGCCAGCAGGGGGACTAGCGGGGCCGGGGAGCTGTTTTTT.